The sequence of this T cell receptor (beta chain) was determined in a study of blood T cells in healthy people across ages. Overall study findings and caveats: In these data, TCR beta diversity tracked strongly with naive T cell percentage. From one million sequenced T cells, diversity estimates were lower bounds. A greater number of naive CD4+ cells and higher diversity distinguished long-lived donors from aged donors.

Concerning this clonotype itself: Its specificity is not known.

CDR3 length: 15 residues. Germline V lookup: CDR1 MDHEN, CDR2 SYDVKM. V gave up 4 bases and J gave up 7 bases; unmatched junction bases: 10. Next came a second PCR, run for roughly 6 to 11 cycles, which used a sample-barcoded 5' primer along with a J-beta primer mix. Tagging of each cDNA molecule was performed by a template-switch adaptor with 12 random nucleotides. TCRdb analysed the 5' RACE reads with MiXCR anew, one entry per CDR3 protein. The table lists 1.5 million to 2 million distinct CDR3 sequences, 40% to 55% of them singletons. The chain uses TRBV28 and TRBJ2-7; 10 nucleotides agree with TRBD1. The sequence was obtained from a woman in her 40s in good health. Sequenced sample: blood. The CDR3 loop is CASSSPGQGTGEQYF. As DNA, the CDR3 is TGTGCCAGCAGTTCTCCGGGACAGGGGACTGGTGAGCAGTACTTC.